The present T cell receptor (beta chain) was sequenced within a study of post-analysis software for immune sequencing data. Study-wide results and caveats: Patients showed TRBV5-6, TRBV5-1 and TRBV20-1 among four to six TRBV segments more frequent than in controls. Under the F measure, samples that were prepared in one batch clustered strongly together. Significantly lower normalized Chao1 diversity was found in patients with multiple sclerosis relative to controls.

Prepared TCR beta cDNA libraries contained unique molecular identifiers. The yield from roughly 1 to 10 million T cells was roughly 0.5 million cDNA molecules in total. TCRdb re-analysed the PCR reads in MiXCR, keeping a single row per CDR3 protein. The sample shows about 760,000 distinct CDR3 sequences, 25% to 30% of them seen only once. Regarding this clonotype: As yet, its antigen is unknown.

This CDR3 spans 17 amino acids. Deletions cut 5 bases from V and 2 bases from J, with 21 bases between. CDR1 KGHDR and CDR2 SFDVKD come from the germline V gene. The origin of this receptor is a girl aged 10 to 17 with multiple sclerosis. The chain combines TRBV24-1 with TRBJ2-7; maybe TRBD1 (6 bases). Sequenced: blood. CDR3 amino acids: CATSALSTDRNPYEQYF. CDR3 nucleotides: TGTGCCACCAGTGCGCTTTCCACGGACAGAAACCCCTACGAGCAGTACTTC.